This entry concerns a single TCR beta chain. As handled by the study authors: Reference gene primer amplification gave nucleated cell count estimates. Profiled with immunoSEQ multiplex PCR; TCRdb holds only in-frame clones, not every one. Clone size and V and J calls were adopted from that table, with D and trimming inferred from the DNA. The data show roughly 70,000 clones, 70% to 90% seen once. These data come from a study of blood T cell repertoires in COVID-19. On the study more broadly: COVID-19 samples, acute and convalescent, were from the United States, Italy and Spain. PBMCs, B-cell-depleted T cells, or T cells were the source of the cDNA or gDNA that made up the material.

Per germline, CDR1 LGHDT and CDR2 YNNKEL (reference sequence). V lost 0 bases and J lost 8; bases outside the gene matches: 6. CDR3 length equals 15 residues. This chain joins TRBV3-1 (or the pseudogene TRBV3-2) and TRBJ1-2; 10 bases match TRBD1. The receptor's source is a woman aged 80 or over with active COVID-19. Sequencing used peripheral blood. The CDR3 is CASSQDRTGGRGYTF. CDR3 coding DNA: TGTGCCAGCAGCCAAGACAGGACAGGGGGTAGGGGCTACACCTTC.